This record looks at one T cell receptor (beta chain) sequence and its context. What it recognizes is unknown. TCR sequencing used cDNA made by reverse transcription of extracted RNA. The assay was immunoSEQ multiplex PCR, and TCRdb's table has in-frame clones only and misses some. Of about 64,000 clones listed, about 45% are singletons. The data were obtained in a study of CD8+ T cells in alopecia areata. Study-wide context: Treatment of the treated patients consisted of oral tofacitinib, 5 to 10 mg twice daily.

General study findings and limits: Tofacitinib significantly lowered scalp clonality and expanded CD8+ clones among the top 100. Patients shared TCRs less clearly than mice did, possibly owing to HLA.

The treatment was: oral pan-JAK inhibitor, 5-10 mg twice daily. The CDR3 totals 16 residues. Germline values: CDR1 SNHLY, CDR2 FYNNEI. V was pared by 0 bases and J by 7 bases, with 16 bases between. This chain joins TRBV2 and TRBJ1-5; D is unresolved. This specimen consisted of CD8+ T cells sorted from blood, obtained at roughly week 36, from a patient treated with tofacitinib. This receptor was taken from a human donor with alopecia areata. The chain's CDR3 is CASSEAGRTDRQPQHF. CDR3 coding DNA: TGTGCCAGCAGTGAAGCGGGAAGAACCGATCGACAGCCCCAGCATTTT.